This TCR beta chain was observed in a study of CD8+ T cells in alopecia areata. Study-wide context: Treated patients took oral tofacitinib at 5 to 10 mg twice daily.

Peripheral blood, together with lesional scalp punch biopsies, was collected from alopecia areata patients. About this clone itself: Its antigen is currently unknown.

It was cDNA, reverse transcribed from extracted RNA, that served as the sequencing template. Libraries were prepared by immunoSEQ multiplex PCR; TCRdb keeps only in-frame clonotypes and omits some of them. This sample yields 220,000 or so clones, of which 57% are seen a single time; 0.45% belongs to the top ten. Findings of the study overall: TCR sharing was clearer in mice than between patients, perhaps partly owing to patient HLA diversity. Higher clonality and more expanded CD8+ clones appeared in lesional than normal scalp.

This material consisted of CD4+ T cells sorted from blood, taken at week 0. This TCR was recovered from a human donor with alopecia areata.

The CDR3 nucleotides are TGTGCCAGCAGCTTAGCAGGACTTCGAGGGCAGTTCTTC. Protein product: CASSLAGLRGQFF. V usage is TRBV7-9 and J usage is TRBJ2-1, with D possibly matching TRBD2 (5 bases). Trimming shortened V by 0 bases and J by 12 bases, and 12 bases separated the two germline ends. CDR3 size: 13 residues. Germline assignment: CDR1 SEHNR and CDR2 FQNEAQ (reference sequence).